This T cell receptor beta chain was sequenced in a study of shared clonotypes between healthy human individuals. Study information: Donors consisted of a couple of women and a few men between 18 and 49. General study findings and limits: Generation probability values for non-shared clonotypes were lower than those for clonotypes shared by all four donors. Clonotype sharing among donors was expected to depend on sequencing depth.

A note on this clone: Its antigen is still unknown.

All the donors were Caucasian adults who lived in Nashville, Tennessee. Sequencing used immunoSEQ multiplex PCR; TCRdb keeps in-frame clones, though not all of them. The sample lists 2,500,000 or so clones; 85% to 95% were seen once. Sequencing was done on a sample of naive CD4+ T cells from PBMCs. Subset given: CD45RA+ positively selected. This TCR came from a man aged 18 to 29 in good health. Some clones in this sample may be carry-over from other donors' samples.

The DNA of the CDR3 is TGTGCCATCGGTAGCGGGAGTTTACCAGATACGCAGTATTTT. Its protein product is CAIGSGSLPDTQYF. This chain uses TRBV2 with TRBJ2-3, with 9 nucleotides matching TRBD2. The length of the CDR3 is 14 residues. The germline V gene has CDR1 SNHLY and CDR2 FYNNEI. V was clipped by 10 bases and J by 4 bases; unmatched bases: 9.